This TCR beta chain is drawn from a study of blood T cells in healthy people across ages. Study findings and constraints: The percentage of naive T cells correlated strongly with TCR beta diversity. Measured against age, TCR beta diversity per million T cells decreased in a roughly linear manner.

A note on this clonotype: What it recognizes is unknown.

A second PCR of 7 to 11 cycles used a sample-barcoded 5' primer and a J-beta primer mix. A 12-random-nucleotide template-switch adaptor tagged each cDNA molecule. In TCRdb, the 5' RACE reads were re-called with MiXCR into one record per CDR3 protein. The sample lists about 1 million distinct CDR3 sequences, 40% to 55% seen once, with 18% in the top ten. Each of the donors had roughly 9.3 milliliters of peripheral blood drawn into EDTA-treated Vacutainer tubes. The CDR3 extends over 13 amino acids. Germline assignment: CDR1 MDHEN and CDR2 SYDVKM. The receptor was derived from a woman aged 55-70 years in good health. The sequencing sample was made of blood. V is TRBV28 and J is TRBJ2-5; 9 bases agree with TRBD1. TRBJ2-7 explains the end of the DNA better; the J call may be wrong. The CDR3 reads CASEGQGIYEQYF. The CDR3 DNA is TGTGCCAGCGAGGGACAGGGTATCTACGAGCAGTACTTC.